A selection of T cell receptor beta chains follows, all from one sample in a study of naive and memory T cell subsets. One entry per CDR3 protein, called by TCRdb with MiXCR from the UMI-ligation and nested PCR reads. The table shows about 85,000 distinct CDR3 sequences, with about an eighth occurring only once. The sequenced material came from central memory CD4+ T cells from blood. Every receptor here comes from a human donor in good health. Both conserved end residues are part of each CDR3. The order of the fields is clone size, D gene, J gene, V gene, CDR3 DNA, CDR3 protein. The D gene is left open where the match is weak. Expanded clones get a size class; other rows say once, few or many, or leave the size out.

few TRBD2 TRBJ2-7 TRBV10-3 TGTGCCATCAGTGAATTAACGAGGGCTAGCGGGAGTTCTCTCTCCTACGAGCAGTACTTC CAISELTRASGSSLSYEQYF
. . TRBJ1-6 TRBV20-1 TGCAGTGCTCGACAGGACTATAATTCACCCCTCCACTTT CSARQDYNSPLHF
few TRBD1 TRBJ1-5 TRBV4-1 TGCGCCAGCAGCCAAGTCGGTTGGGACAGGCAGCCGTATAGCAATCAGCCCCAGCATTTT CASSQVGWDRQPYSNQPQHF
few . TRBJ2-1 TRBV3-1 TGTGCCAGCAGACGCGAAAACCTCTACAATGAGCAGTTCTTC CASRRENLYNEQFF
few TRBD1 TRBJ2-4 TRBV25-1 TGTGCCAGCAGCGAATCAGGGGGCAGGGGCATTCAGTACTTC CASSESGGRGIQYF
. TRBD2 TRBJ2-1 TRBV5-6 TGTGCCAGCAGCTCCCTTCGGAGACTAGCGGGAGGGCCCCCGCGAGGTGAGCAGTTCTTC CASSSLRRLAGGPPRGEQFF
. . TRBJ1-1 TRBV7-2 TGTGCCAGCAGCCTACGTGTGGGCACGAACACTGAAGCTTTCTTT CASSLRVGTNTEAFF
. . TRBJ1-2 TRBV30 TGTGCCTGGGATCGGGACCGCTCTGGCTACACCTTC CAWDRDRSGYTF
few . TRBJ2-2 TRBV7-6 TGTGCCAGCAGTCGCACCCAGGGGGGCAGAACCGGGGAGCTGTTTTTT CASSRTQGGRTGELFF
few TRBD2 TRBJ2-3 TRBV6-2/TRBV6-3 TGTGCCAGCAGTCCTAGCGGGAGTATAGATACGCAGTATTTT CASSPSGSIDTQYF
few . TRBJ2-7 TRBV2 TGTGCCAGCAGTGAAGACCGCGTCAAGCAGTACTTC CASSEDRVKQYF
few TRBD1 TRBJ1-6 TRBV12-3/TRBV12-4 TGTGCCAGCAGCCCGGGACAGGATTATAATTCACCCCTCCACTTT CASSPGQDYNSPLHF
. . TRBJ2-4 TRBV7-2 TGTGCCAGCAGTCGATGGGACCCTTCGGCCAAAAACATTCAGTACTTC CASSRWDPSAKNIQYF
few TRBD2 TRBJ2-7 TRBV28 TGTGCCAGCAGTGCTGGGACTAGCGGGAAATACGAGCAGTACTTC CASSAGTSGKYEQYF
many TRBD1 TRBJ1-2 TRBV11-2 TGTGCCAGCAGCTTAGACAGGGGGAGTGAGTATGGCTACACCTTC CASSLDRGSEYGYTF
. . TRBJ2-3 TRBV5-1 TGCGCCAGCAGCGAGGGGCGCGGCACAGATACGCAGTATTTT CASSEGRGTDTQYF
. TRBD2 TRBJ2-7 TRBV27 TGTGCCAGCAGTCGGCTGACTAGCGGGACCCAATTGTCCAACGAGCAGTACTTC CASSRLTSGTQLSNEQYF
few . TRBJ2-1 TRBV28 TGTGCCAGCACCGAAGGACAGCTACCCTACAATGAGCAGTTCTTC CASTEGQLPYNEQFF
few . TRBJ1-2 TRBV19 TGTGCCAGTAGCCCGGAACTAGCAGCTAAAACTAACTATGGCTACACCTTC CASSPELAAKTNYGYTF
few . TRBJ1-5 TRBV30 TGTGCCTGGGGACGGGGGAATCAGCCCCAGCATTTT CAWGRGNQPQHF
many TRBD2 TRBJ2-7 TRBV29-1 TGCAGCGTGAGCGGGAGATCCGTTATGGAGCAGTACTTC CSVSGRSVMEQYF
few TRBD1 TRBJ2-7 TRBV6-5 TGTGCCAGCAGTTTGGGACAGGGAGAGCAGTACTTC CASSLGQGEQYF
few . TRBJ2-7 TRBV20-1 TGCAGTGCTAGAGTACTGCCATACGAGCAGTACTTC CSARVLPYEQYF
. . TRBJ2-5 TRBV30 TGTGCCTGGAGTGTAATAGTGGCGGCCCAACAAGAGACCCAGTACTTC CAWSVIVAAQQETQYF
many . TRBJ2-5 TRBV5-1 TGCGCCAGCAGCCTTCTTGGGACTGGTGAGACCCAGTACTTC CASSLLGTGETQYF
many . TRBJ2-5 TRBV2 TGTGCCAGCAGTGCACGCACGGGGGAAGAGACCCAGTACTTC CASSARTGEETQYF
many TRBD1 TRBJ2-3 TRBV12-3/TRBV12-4 TGTGCCAGCAGTTCTTGGACAGGAGGAGGAGATACGCAGTATTTT CASSSWTGGGDTQYF
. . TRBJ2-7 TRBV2 TGTGCCAGCAGGGTCGGACTTCGTGGATCGGGAGAGCAGTACTTC CASRVGLRGSGEQYF
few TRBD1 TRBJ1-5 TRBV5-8 TGTGCCAGCAGCTTTCATTCCGGGACAGGCACTCAGCCCCAGCATTTT CASSFHSGTGTQPQHF
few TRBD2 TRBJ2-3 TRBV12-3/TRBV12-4 TGTGCCAGCAGTTGGGGGACTAGCGGGAGAGGAGCTCAAGATACGCAGTATTTT CASSWGTSGRGAQDTQYF
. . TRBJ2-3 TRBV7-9 TGTGCCAGCAGCTTAGACGGCGGATACACAGATACGCAGTATTTT CASSLDGGYTDTQYF
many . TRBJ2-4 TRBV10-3 TGTGCCATCAGTGAGTCCGGCGTAGCCAAAAACATTCAGTACTTC CAISESGVAKNIQYF
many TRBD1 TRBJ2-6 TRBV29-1 TGCAGCGGACGCCGGACAGGGGTATTCGCTGGGGCCAACGTCCTGACTTTC CSGRRTGVFAGANVLTF
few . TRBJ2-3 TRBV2 TGTGCCAGCAGTGAATCCTCTAGCACAGATACGCAGTATTTT CASSESSSTDTQYF
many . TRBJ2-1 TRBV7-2 TGTGCCAGCAGCTTAGGGGAATGGGGGAATGAGCAGTTCTTC CASSLGEWGNEQFF
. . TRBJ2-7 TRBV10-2 TGCGCCAGCAGTCGCGAGGTGGTCCCCTACGAGCAGTACTTC CASSREVVPYEQYF
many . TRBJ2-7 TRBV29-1 TGCAGCTTAACGGGACATTCCTACGAGCAGTACTTC CSLTGHSYEQYF
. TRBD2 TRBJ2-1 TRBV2 TGTGCCGGCGAGGCGGGAGTCGAGCAGTTCTTC CAGEAGVEQFF
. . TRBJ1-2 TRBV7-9 TGTGCCAGCAGCCAGAGTAACTATGGCTACACCTTC CASSQSNYGYTF
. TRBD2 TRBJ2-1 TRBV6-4 TGTGCCAGCAGTGCTACTAGCGTAGGTGAGCAGTTCTTC CASSATSVGEQFF
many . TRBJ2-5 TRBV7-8 TGTGCCAGCAGCTTAGCGCGGAAGGGCATAGAGACCCAGTACTTC CASSLARKGIETQYF
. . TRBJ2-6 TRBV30 TGTGCCTGGACTTATGGGGGCTCTGGGGCCAACGTCCTGACTTTC CAWTYGGSGANVLTF
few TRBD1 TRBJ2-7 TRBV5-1 TGCGCCAGCAGCGATCTTCAGGGGGCGTGGGAGCAGTACTTC CASSDLQGAWEQYF
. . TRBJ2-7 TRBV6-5 TGTGCCAGCAGTTACCAGGGACCACGATTGAGTTCAATCTACGAGCAGTACTTC CASSYQGPRLSSIYEQYF
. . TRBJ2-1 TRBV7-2 TGTGCCAGCAGCTCTATGGGAGATGCCTACAATGAGCAGTTCTTC CASSSMGDAYNEQFF
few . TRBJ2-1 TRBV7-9 TGTGCCAGCAGCTTAGTCAGTAATGAGCAGTTCTTC CASSLVSNEQFF
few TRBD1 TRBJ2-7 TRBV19 TGTGCCAGTAGTATTGGGACAGCTACGAAAGGGCAGTACTTC CASSIGTATKGQYF
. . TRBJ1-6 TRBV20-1 TGCAGTGCTAGCGCCCAGAATTCACCCCTCCACTTT CSASAQNSPLHF
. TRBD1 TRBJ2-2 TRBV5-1 TGCGCCAGCAGCTTGGGCCGGGACAGGGTGATCTGGGAGCTGTTTTTT CASSLGRDRVIWELFF
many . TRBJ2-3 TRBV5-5 TGTGCCAGCAGCTTAACCGGGGTTGGGGCGGGCACAGATACGCAGTATTTT CASSLTGVGAGTDTQYF
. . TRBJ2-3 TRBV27 TGTGCCAGCAGTCGTTCATCTGAGGATACGCAGTATTTT CASSRSSEDTQYF
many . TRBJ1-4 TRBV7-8 TGTGCCAGCAGCTTACGAAGTAATGAAAAACTGTTTTTT CASSLRSNEKLFF
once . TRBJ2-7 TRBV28 TGTGCCAGCAACGTGGGCAGTCTTTCCTACGAGCAGTACTTC CASNVGSLSYEQYF